This TCR beta chain was recorded in a study of sequential checkpoint blockade in melanoma. Looking at the study overall: Patients were randomized 1:1 to nivolumab-then-ipilimumab or ipilimumab-then-nivolumab first-line. TCRbeta immunosequencing was performed on DNA from roughly 90 pretreatment melanoma tumor samples. Whole-study results and caveats: Patients with week-13 increases in T-cell fraction and clonality benefited about 30 times more often.

The V gene lost 6 bases and the J gene lost 4 bases, with 12 bases spanning the gap. The CDR3 spans 13 residues. Germline CDR1 and CDR2: SGHVT and SQSDAQ. The repertoire was sequenced with immunoSEQ multiplex PCR; TCRdb's copy has only in-frame clones and lacks some. This table holds 5,000 to 7,000 clones, roughly a fifth found once. This clone was detected many times. Antigen specificity is unknown. As for treatment: randomized to nivolumab then ipilimumab (arm A) or the reverse (arm B). This receptor was obtained from a human donor with melanoma. The sequencing used tumor tissue (inferred from file names), collected from a patient given nivolumab and ipilimumab in sequence. The J gene is TRBJ1-2, the V gene TRBV7-4; D perhaps matches TRBD1 (6 bases). The CDR3 nucleotides read TGTGCCAGCAGTCCGGACAGCACCTATGGCTACACCTTC. Translation gives CASSPDSTYGYTF.